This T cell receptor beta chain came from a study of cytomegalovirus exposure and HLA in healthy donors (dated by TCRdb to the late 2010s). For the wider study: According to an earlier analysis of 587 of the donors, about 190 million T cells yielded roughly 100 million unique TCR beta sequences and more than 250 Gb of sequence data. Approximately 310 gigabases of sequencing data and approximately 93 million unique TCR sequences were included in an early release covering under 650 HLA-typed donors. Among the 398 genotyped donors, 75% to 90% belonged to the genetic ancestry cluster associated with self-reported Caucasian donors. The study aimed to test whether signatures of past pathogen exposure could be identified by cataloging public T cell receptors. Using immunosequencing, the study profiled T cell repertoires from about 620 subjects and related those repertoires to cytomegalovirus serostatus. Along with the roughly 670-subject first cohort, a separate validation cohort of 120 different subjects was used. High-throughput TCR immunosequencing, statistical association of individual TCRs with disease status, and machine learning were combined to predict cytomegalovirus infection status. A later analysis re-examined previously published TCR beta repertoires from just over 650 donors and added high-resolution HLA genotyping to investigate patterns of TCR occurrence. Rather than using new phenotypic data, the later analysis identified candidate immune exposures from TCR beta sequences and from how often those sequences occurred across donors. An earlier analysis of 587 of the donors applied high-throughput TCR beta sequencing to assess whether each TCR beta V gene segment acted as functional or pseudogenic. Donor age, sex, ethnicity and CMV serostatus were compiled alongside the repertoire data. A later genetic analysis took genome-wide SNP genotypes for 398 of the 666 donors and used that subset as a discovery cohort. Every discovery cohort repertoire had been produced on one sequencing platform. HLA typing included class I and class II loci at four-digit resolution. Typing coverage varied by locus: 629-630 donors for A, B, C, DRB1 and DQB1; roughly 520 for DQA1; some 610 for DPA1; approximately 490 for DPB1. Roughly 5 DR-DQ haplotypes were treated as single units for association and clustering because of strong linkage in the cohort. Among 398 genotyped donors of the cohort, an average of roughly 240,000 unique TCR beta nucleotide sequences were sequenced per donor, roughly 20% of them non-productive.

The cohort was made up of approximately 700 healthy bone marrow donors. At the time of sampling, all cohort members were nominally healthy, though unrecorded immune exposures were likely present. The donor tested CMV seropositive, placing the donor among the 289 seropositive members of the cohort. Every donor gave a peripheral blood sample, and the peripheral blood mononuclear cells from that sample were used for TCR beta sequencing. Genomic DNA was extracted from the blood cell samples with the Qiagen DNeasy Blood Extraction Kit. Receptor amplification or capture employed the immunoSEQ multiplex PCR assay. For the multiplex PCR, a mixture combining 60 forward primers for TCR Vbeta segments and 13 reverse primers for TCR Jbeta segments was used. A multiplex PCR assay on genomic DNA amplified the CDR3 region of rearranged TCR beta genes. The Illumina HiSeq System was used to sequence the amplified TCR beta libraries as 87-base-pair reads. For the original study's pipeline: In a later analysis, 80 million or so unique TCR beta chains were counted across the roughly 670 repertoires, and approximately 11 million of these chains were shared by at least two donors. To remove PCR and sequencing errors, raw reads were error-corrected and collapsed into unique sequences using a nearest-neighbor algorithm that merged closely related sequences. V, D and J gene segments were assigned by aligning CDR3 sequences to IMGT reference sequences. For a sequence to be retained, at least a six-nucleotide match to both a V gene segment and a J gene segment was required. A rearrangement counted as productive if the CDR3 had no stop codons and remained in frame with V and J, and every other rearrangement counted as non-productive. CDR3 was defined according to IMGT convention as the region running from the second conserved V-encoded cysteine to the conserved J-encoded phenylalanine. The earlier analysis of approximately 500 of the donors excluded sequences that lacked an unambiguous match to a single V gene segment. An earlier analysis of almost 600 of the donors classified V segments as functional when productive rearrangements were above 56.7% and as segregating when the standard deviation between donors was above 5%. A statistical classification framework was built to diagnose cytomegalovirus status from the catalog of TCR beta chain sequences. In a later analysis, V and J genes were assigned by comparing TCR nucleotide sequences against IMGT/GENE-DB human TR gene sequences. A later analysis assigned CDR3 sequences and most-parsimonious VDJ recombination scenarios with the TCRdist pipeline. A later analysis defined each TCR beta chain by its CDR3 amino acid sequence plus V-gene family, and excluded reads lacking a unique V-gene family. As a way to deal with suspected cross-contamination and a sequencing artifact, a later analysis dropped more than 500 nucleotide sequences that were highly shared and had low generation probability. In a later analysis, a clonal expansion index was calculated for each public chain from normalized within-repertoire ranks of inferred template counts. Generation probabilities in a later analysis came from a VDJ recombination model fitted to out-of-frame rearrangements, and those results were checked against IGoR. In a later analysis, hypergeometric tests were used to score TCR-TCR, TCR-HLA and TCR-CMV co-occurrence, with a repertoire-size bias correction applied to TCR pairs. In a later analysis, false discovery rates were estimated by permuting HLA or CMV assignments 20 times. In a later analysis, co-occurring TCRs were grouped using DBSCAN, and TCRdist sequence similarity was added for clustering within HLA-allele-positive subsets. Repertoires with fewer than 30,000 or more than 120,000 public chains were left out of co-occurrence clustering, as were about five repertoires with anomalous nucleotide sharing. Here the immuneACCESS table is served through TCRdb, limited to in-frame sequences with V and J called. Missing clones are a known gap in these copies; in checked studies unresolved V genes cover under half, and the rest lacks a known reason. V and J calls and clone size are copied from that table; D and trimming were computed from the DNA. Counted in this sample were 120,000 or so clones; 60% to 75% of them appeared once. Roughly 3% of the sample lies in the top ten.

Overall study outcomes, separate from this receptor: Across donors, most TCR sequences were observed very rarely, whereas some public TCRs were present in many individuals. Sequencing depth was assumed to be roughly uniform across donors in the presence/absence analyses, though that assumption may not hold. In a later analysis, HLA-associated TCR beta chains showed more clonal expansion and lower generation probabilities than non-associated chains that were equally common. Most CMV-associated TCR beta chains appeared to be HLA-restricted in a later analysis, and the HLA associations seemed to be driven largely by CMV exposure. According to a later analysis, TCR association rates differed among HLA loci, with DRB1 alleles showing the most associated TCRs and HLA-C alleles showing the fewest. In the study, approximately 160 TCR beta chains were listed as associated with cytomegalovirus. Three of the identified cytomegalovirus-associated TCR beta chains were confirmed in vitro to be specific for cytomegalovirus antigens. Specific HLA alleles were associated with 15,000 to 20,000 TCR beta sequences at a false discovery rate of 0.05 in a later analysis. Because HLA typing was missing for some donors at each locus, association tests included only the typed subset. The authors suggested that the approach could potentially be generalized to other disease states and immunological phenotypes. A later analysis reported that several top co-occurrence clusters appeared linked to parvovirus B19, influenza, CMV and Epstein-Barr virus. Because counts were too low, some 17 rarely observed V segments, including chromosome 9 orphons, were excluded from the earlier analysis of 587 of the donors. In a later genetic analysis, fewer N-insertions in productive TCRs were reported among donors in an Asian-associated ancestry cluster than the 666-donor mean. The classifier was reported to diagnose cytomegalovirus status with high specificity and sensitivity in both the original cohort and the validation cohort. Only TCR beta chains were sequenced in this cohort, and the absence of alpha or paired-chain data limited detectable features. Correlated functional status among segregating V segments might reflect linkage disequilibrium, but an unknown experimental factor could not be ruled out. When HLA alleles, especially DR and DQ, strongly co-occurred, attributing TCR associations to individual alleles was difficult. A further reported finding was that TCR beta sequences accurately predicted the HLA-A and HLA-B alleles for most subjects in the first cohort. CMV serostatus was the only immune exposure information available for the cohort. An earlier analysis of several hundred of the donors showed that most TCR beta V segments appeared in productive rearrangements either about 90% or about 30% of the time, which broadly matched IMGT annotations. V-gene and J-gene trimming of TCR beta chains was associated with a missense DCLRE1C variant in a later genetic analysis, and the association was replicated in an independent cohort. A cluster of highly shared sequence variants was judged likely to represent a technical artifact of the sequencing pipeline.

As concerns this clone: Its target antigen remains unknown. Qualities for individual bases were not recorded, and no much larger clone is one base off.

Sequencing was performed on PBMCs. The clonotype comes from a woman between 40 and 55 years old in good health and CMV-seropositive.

Here the CDR3 is given as CASSRDRPYEQYF. The DNA is as follows: TGTGCCAGTAGTAGGGACAGACCCTACGAGCAGTACTTC. The rearrangement joined TRBV19 to TRBJ2-7; 7 of the junction bases match TRBD1. Including cysteine and phenylalanine, the CDR3 has 13 amino acids. Solely the CDR3 DNA is kept, with 39 bases framed from the first base. Taken from the germline V gene (reference sequence), the CDR1 and CDR2 loops are LNHDA and SQIVND. Unmatched junction bases come to 2, with V trimmed by 4 bases and J by 2 bases.